One and the same sample provided the 32 T cell receptor beta chains below, sequenced in a study of OX40 agonist ivuxolimab in advanced cancers. Clones were read by immunoSEQ multiplex PCR, and TCRdb kept only the in-frame ones, dropping some. The sample lists about 43,000 clones; about 94% were seen once. The specimen was CD4+ or CD8+ T cells sorted from blood, collected in a trial of the OX40 agonist ivuxolimab. All receptors derive from an adult with an advanced solid tumor such as melanoma, head and neck, liver or kidney cancer.

This rearrangement joins TRBV29-1 to TRBJ2-7; D is possibly TRBD2 (5 bases). The germline gives CDR1 SQVTM, CDR2 ANQGSEA. This CDR3 contains 14 residues. Trimming took off 8 bases at V and 7 bases at J, with 24 bases between the two ends. The CDR3, as DNA: TGCAGCCTTTTCCCCCGGGGTGGTTTGATTGAGCAGTACTTC. Its translation: CSLFPRGGLIEQYF.

The chain employs TRBV9 and TRBJ2-7; the D gene is possibly TRBD1 (6 bases). V was pared by 4 bases and J by 3 bases, with 17 bases between. Germline V gives CDR1 SGDLS, CDR2 YYNGEE. The CDR3 is 15 amino acids. The CDR3 spells CASSSGDKTYYEQYF. CDR3 in DNA: TGTGCCAGCAGCAGTGGGGACAAGACTTACTACGAGCAGTACTTC. The whole variable domain, filled in from reference TRBV9 and TRBJ2-7, reads DSGVTQTPKHLITATGQRVTLRCSPRSGDLSVYWYQQSLDQGLQFLIQYYNGEERAKGNILERFSAQQFPDLHSELNLSSLELGDSALYFCASSSGDKTYYEQYFGPGTRLTVT.

The V gene is TRBV7-9, the J gene TRBJ1-1; D is unresolved. Trimming removed 4 bases from V and 7 bases from J, with 22 bases in between. Germline V gene sequence: CDR1 SEHNR, CDR2 FQNEAQ (reference sequence). This CDR3 is built from 16 residues. CDR3 DNA sequence: TGTGCCAGCAGCTCCCGTCGAAGTAGGGAGGCTCATGAAGCTTTCTTT. Its translation: CASSSRRSREAHEAFF.

The chain carries TRBV6-5 and TRBJ1-3; D may be TRBD1 (6 bases). From germline, CDR1 is MNHEY and CDR2 SVGAGI. The CDR3 contains 15 residues. Trimming cost V 0 bases and J 4 bases, with 10 bases left between them. The CDR3 sequence is CASSYSGTPGNTIYF. Here the CDR3 DNA reads TGTGCCAGCAGTTACTCCGGGACACCCGGAAACACCATATATTTT.

V is TRBV7-9 and J is TRBJ2-3; 10 bases line up with TRBD2. Per germline, CDR1 SEHNR and CDR2 FQNEAQ (reference sequence). The CDR3 spans 16 residues. J gave up 4 bases and V 3 bases, and 7 bases lay outside the gene matches. DNA for the CDR3: TGTGCCAGCAGCTTCCCTTCTAGCGGGAGCTCAGATACGCAGTATTTT. The encoded protein is CASSFPSSGSSDTQYF.

This CDR3 is CASSQLVGDIERNTEAFF. The CDR3 DNA sequence: TGCGCCAGCAGCCAGCTGGTAGGGGACATCGAGAGAAACACTGAAGCTTTCTTT. The chain is built from TRBV4-3 and TRBJ1-1; possibly TRBD1 for D (6 bases). The V and J ends lost 3 bases and 2 bases respectively, with 22 bases between them. Germline V lookup: CDR1 LGHNA, CDR2 YSLEER. The CDR3 has 18 residues.

V and J are TRBV10-3 and TRBJ2-7, with 7 positions matching TRBD2. Germline-derived CDR1 and CDR2 are ENHRY and SYGVKD. The CDR3 is made up of 15 amino acids. J lost 4 bases, V lost 6 bases, and 12 bases had no gene match. The CDR3: CAISPLREDCYEQYF. In DNA form, the CDR3 reads TGTGCCATCAGCCCTTTACGGGAGGACTGTTACGAGCAGTACTTC.

The V call is TRBV2, the J call TRBJ2-5; D not resolved. Germline CDR1 reads SNHLY; CDR2 reads FYNNEI. The CDR3 is made up of 12 amino acids. The V gene lost 4 bases and the J gene lost 0 bases, with 3 bases spanning the gap. The CDR3: CASSGHQETQYF. The CDR3 DNA reads as TGTGCCAGCAGTGGACACCAAGAGACCCAGTACTTC.

V gene TRBV5-1 combines with J gene TRBJ2-1, with 7 nucleotides matching TRBD2. V shed 0 bases and J 7 bases; nucleotides not matched to a gene: 16. The germline V gene has CDR1 SGHRS and CDR2 YFSETQ. The CDR3 is made up of 18 amino acids. The CDR3: CASSLVFPPGGLLNEQFF. DNA of the CDR3: TGCGCCAGCAGCTTGGTTTTCCCCCCGGGAGGTTTGTTGAATGAGCAGTTCTTC.

This chain connects TRBV9 to TRBJ2-2, with 7 bases aligning to TRBD2. The CDR3 totals 16 residues. In germline, CDR1 is SGDLS, CDR2 YYNGEE. J lost 1 base, V lost 3 bases, and 6 bases had no gene match. This CDR3 reads CASSDGLERNTGELFF. The CDR3 DNA follows: TGTGCCAGCAGCGACGGACTAGAAAGGAACACCGGGGAGCTGTTTTTT.

The rearrangement links TRBV21-1 to TRBJ2-1; the table gives TRBD2 as D, unverified against the DNA. TRBV21-1 is labeled a pseudogene. The CDR3 length is 18 residues. The CDR3 is CASSKAGLAVRPYNEQFF. CDR3 DNA sequence: TGTGCCAGCAGCAAAGCCGGACTAGCGGTGCGACCCTACAATGAGCAGTTCTTC.

In its sample, this clone ranks as medium-sized (0.01 to 0.1%). The gene calls are TRBV9 and TRBJ2-1; 7 bases are shared with TRBD1. Germline V gene sequence: CDR1 SGDLS, CDR2 YYNGEE. CDR3 length equals 12 residues. Unmatched junction bases numbered 4, after V lost 3 bases and J lost 10 bases. CDR3 bases: TGTGCCAGCAGCGAGACAGGGCGGGAGCAGTTCTTC. Translation gives CASSETGREQFF.

The gene calls are TRBV9 and TRBJ2-1; D possibly corresponds to TRBD2 (5 bases). Trimming pared 4 bases from V and 3 bases from J, leaving 14 bases between. This CDR3 is 15 amino acids long. Per the germline V gene, CDR1 is SGDLS and CDR2 is YYNGEE. The CDR3 sequence: CASSPRSSRYNEQFF. DNA for the CDR3: TGTGCCAGCAGCCCCCGGTCTAGCCGCTACAATGAGCAGTTCTTC.

The CDR3 sequence: CASALDGDSTDTQYF. CDR3 DNA: TGTGCCAGCGCACTAGACGGGGATAGCACAGATACGCAGTATTTT. The chain links TRBV21-1 to TRBJ2-3; the table's TRBD2 call for D was not verified on the DNA. TRBV21-1 is designated a pseudogene. The CDR3 is 15 residues long.

This rearrangement joins TRBV5-6 to TRBJ2-7; unclear D gene. Looked up from germline, CDR1 is SGHDT and CDR2 is YYEEEE. Trimming cost V 0 bases and J 0 bases, with 7 bases left between them. This CDR3 is built from 14 residues. The CDR3 sequence is CASSLVQFSYEQYF. The CDR3 DNA is TGTGCCAGCAGCTTGGTTCAGTTCTCCTACGAGCAGTACTTC. The full variable domain, with the rest looked up from reference TRBV5-6 and TRBJ2-7, is DAGVTQSPTHLIKTRGQQVTLRCSPKSGHDTVSWYQQALGQGPQFIFQYYEEEERQRGNFPDRFSGHQFPNYSSELNVNALLLGDSALYLCASSLVQFSYEQYFGPGTRLTVT.

This chain uses TRBV13 with TRBJ2-3; possibly TRBD2 for D (6 bases). This CDR3 has 13 amino acids. From germline, CDR1 is PRHDT and CDR2 FYEKMQ (reference sequence). V lost 5 bases and J 2 bases, leaving 8 bases between the germline ends. CDR3 sequence: CASSPGLTDTQYF. The DNA for the CDR3 is TGTGCCAGCAGCCCGGGACTCACAGATACGCAGTATTTT.

This sequence joins TRBV27 and TRBJ1-3; D unresolved. The CDR3 is 14 amino acids. Trimming removed 3 bases from V and 1 base from J, with 7 bases in between. Germline V gene data show CDR1 as MNHEY and CDR2 as SMNVEV (reference sequence). The CDR3 bases are TGTGCCAGCAGTTTTTTGGGTTCTGGAAACACCATATATTTT. Protein product: CASSFLGSGNTIYF.

V gene TRBV9 combines with J gene TRBJ2-1; 7 nucleotides line up with TRBD1. Germline CDR1 is SGDLS and CDR2 is YYNGEE. This CDR3 contains 15 residues. The V segment lost 3 bases and the J segment 3 bases; nucleotides outside the gene matches: 6. The chain's CDR3 is CASSATGTVYNEQFF. CDR3 in DNA: TGTGCCAGCAGCGCCACCGGGACAGTCTACAATGAGCAGTTCTTC.

This chain uses TRBV25-1 with TRBJ1-4; 7 positions agree with TRBD1. Trimming at V came to 0 bases and at J to 14 bases, leaving 12 bases not matched to a gene. CDR3 length equals 15 residues. Per germline, CDR1 MGHDK and CDR2 SYGVNS. CDR3: CASSEYVGQEVSLFF. The CDR3 bases are TGTGCCAGCAGTGAATACGTAGGACAGGAAGTATCGCTGTTTTTT.

The chain links TRBV19 to TRBJ2-6; perhaps D is TRBD1 or TRBD2 (5 bases each). Trimming shortened V by 4 bases and J by 0 bases, and 7 bases separated the two germline ends. The CDR3 is 15 amino acids. CDR1 and CDR2 (germline): LNHDA, SQIVND (reference sequence). CDR3 loop: CASSRGISGANVLTF. DNA for the CDR3: TGTGCCAGTAGTAGGGGGATCTCTGGGGCCAACGTCCTGACTTTC. The full variable domain, rest sourced from reference TRBV19 and TRBJ2-6, is DGGITQSPKYLFRKEGQNVTLSCEQNLNHDAMYWYRQDPGQGLRLIYYSQIVNDFQKGDIAEGYSVSREKKESFPLTVTSAQKNPTAFYLCASSRGISGANVLTFGAGSRLTVL.

This clone was found once. This chain uses TRBV11-1 with TRBJ2-5; unclear D gene. The CDR3 spans 12 residues. Germline assignment: CDR1 SGHAT and CDR2 FQDESV (reference sequence). Trimming shortened V by 4 bases and J by 0 bases, and 3 bases separated the two germline ends. CDR3 loop: CASSSYQETQYF. The CDR3 DNA reads as TGTGCCAGCAGCTCGTACCAAGAGACCCAGTACTTC.

The chain employs TRBV7-9 and TRBJ2-1, with D perhaps TRBD1 (5 bases). Germline CDR1 is SEHNR and CDR2 is FQNEAQ (reference sequence). Trimming pared 3 bases from V and 10 bases from J, leaving 16 bases between. The CDR3 covers 14 residues. This CDR3 is CASSLQTERREQFF. In DNA, the CDR3 is TGTGCCAGCAGCTTGCAGACAGAAAGGCGGGAGCAGTTCTTC.

This rearrangement joins TRBV6-4 to TRBJ2-1; TRBD2 matches 9 bases. Germline values: CDR1 MRHNA, CDR2 SNTAGT. The CDR3 runs 19 residues. Trimming cost V 0 bases and J 8 bases; bases outside gene matches: 17. This CDR3 is CASSDSGGPAGGPLDEQFF. The CDR3 DNA is TGTGCCAGCAGTGACTCGGGTGGACCAGCGGGAGGCCCCTTAGATGAGCAGTTCTTC.

This clone was observed a single time. The V gene is TRBV13, the J gene TRBJ2-5, with TRBD1 identical over 7 bases. The germline gives CDR1 PRHDT, CDR2 FYEKMQ (reference sequence). The ends lost 6 bases at V and 4 bases at J; junction bases unmatched: 8. The CDR3 is 14 amino acids. The CDR3 is CASSLGQPRETQYF. In nucleotides, the CDR3 is TGTGCCAGCAGTTTGGGACAGCCCCGAGAGACCCAGTACTTC.

The chain links TRBV5-4 to TRBJ2-3; D possibly corresponds to TRBD2 (7 bases). V was pared by 1 base and J by 1 base, with 16 bases between. CDR3 length equals 17 residues. CDR1 is SGHNT, CDR2 YYREEE, per germline (reference sequence). The CDR3 bases are TGTGCCAGCAGCTTGACGAGGGGGGGCCCGGGCACAGATACGCAGTATTTT. This translates into CASSLTRGGPGTDTQYF.

The chain combines TRBV28 with TRBJ1-2; no definite D call. CDR1 and CDR2 (germline): MDHEN, SYDVKM. The V gene lost 2 bases and the J gene lost 7 bases, with 17 bases spanning the gap. This CDR3 has 15 amino acids. Here the CDR3 reads CASSLAGRRSGGYTF. DNA of the CDR3: TGTGCCAGCAGTTTAGCAGGAAGGCGGTCGGGTGGCTACACCTTC.

The chain uses TRBV19 and TRBJ1-2; perhaps TRBD1 as D (5 bases). The V end lost 4 bases, the J end lost 0 bases, and 12 bases lay between the germline ends. Germline CDR1 LNHDA, CDR2 SQIVND (reference sequence). The CDR3 extends over 15 amino acids. The CDR3 DNA reads as TGTGCCAGTAGTACGGGACTTCCAGCTAACTATGGCTACACCTTC. This sequence encodes CASSTGLPANYGYTF.

Comment on this clone: Distinct nucleotide sequences in the sample also encode this CDR3. The chain combines TRBV9 with TRBJ2-7; the D gene is possibly TRBD2 (6 bases). The CDR3 loop spans 15 amino acids. The germline V and J ends were trimmed by 0 bases and 0 bases, with 10 bases remaining between them. Per the germline V gene, CDR1 is SGDLS and CDR2 is YYNGEE. For the CDR3, the DNA is TGTGCCAGCAGCGTAGGCGGGACCCCCTCCTACGAGCAGTACTTC. It codes for CASSVGGTPSYEQYF.

This clone showed up just once. The J gene is TRBJ2-7, the V gene TRBV6-1; 8 bases fit TRBD1. Losses at the gene ends were 2 bases for V and 2 bases for J; bases not matched to a gene: 2. Germline V gives CDR1 MNHNS, CDR2 SASEGT. CDR3 length equals 14 residues. CDR3: CASSEYRGAYEQYF. The CDR3 DNA is TGTGCCAGCAGTGAATACAGGGGGGCCTACGAGCAGTACTTC.

The CDR3 protein is CASSWTGNQPQHF. The CDR3 bases are TGTGCCAGCAGTTGGACGGGAAATCAGCCCCAGCATTTT. The chain recombines TRBV6-5 with TRBJ1-5, with D uncertain. The V gene's germline CDR1 is MNHEY and CDR2 SVGAGI. CDR3 size: 13 residues. V was shortened by 4 bases and J by 4 bases, with 8 bases between the two germline ends.

The V and J genes are TRBV7-2 and TRBJ2-6, with TRBD1 matching over 10 bases. This CDR3 has 17 amino acids. J lost 0 bases, V lost 6 bases, and 5 bases had no gene match. Germline values: CDR1 SGHTA, CDR2 FQGNSA. The CDR3 DNA sequence: TGTGCCAGCAGTCGCCGGGACAGGGGCTCTGGGGCCAACGTCCTGACTTTC. Translating gives CASSRRDRGSGANVLTF.

The chain couples TRBV27 to TRBJ1-1; tentatively, D is TRBD1 (5 bases). V dropped 1 base and J dropped 0 bases, with 6 bases sitting between them. The germline V gene has CDR1 MNHEY and CDR2 SMNVEV (reference sequence). This CDR3 has 14 residues. CDR3 in amino acids: CASSLWGLNTEAFF. The DNA for the CDR3 is TGTGCCAGCAGTTTATGGGGACTGAACACTGAAGCTTTCTTT.